These 26 T cell receptor beta chains came from one sample sequenced in a study of cytomegalovirus exposure and HLA in healthy donors. PCR employed 60 Vbeta and 13 Jbeta primers. Assay: immunoSEQ multiplex PCR; the TCRdb copy retains only in-frame clones and omits some. Of roughly 200,000 clones listed, roughly 9.5% were seen once; the top ten hold approximately 1.3%. The sequenced material came from PBMCs. Receptors originate from a woman aged 30 to 39 in good health and CMV-seropositive.

This clone was seen only a few times. The CDR3 region has the DNA TGTGCTAGTGGTTTGGTAAAGACAGGGGGCGCGTATGGCTACACCTTC. Amino acid sequence: CASGLVKTGGAYGYTF. The chain uses TRBV12-5 and TRBJ1-2; 10 bases agree with TRBD1. CDR3 size: 16 residues. The V segment lost 0 bases and the J segment 5 bases; nucleotides outside the gene matches: 6. Germline CDR1 and CDR2: LGHNT and FRNRAP.

The V call is TRBV11-2, the J call TRBJ2-1, with a tentative D call TRBD2 (5 bases). Per the germline V gene, CDR1 is SGHAT and CDR2 is FQNNGV. CDR3 length equals 13 residues. Trimming left V 2 bases short and J 9 bases short, with 11 bases between. This chain's CDR3 is CASSLLLLGEQFF. The CDR3 region has the DNA TGTGCCAGCAGCTTACTCCTACTAGGTGAGCAGTTCTTC. Looking up the rest from reference TRBV11-2 and TRBJ2-1 gives the full variable domain: EAGVAQSPRYKIIEKRQSVAFWCNPISGHATLYWYQQILGQGPKLLIQFQNNGVVDDSQLPKDRFSAERLKGVDSTLKIQPAKLEDSAVYLCASSLLLLGEQFFGPGTRLTVL.

This clone occurred a few times. V gene TRBV28 combines with J gene TRBJ2-7; maybe TRBD2 (7 bases). The CDR3 is made up of 15 amino acids. From germline, CDR1 is MDHEN and CDR2 SYDVKM. The V and J ends lost 6 bases and 3 bases respectively, with 18 bases between them. As DNA, the CDR3 is TGTGCCAGCAGCCCCTCAGGGGCGGGGGACTACGAGCAGTACTTC. Translated, it gives CASSPSGAGDYEQYF.

There are a few counts of this clone. V is TRBV5-1 and J is TRBJ1-4; 7 bases are shared with TRBD1. J was trimmed by 4 bases and V by 3 bases; bases with no gene match: 3. The CDR3 has 14 residues. Germline CDR1 reads SGHRS; CDR2 reads YFSETQ. The chain's CDR3 is CASSSTGINEKLFF. The CDR3, as DNA: TGCGCCAGCAGCTCGACAGGGATTAATGAAAAACTGTTTTTT.

The V and J genes are TRBV19 and TRBJ2-6; weak D call: TRBD2 (5 bases). The CDR3 extends over 14 amino acids. Trimming shortened V by 7 bases and J by 3 bases, and 10 bases separated the two germline ends. CDR1 and CDR2 (germline): LNHDA, SQIVND (reference sequence). The CDR3 bases are TGTGCCAGTACTAGAGGGAGTGGGGCCAACGTCCTGACTTTC. The encoded protein is CASTRGSGANVLTF.

This clone was counted between two and nine times. The J gene is TRBJ1-1, the V gene TRBV19; 8 bases fit TRBD1. The J segment lost 1 base and the V segment lost 5 bases, leaving 6 bases of the junction unmatched. Germline-derived CDR1 and CDR2 are LNHDA and SQIVND (reference sequence). The CDR3 covers 15 residues. The CDR3 DNA reads as TGTGCCAGTAGTCCTCTCGGGACAGGGAACACTGAAGCTTTCTTT. Translating gives CASSPLGTGNTEAFF.

A few counts support this clone. The chain carries TRBV5-4 and TRBJ2-3; 7 bases align to TRBD1. CDR3 size: 14 residues. With V trimmed by 1 base and J by 7 bases, 6 bases remained unmatched. Looked up from germline, CDR1 is SGHNT and CDR2 is YYREEE (reference sequence). Here the CDR3 DNA reads TGTGCCAGCAGCTTGATGACAGGGCAGAATACGCAGTATTTT. Translated, it gives CASSLMTGQNTQYF.

This clone was detected only a few times. The gene calls are TRBV27 and TRBJ2-2; D is unresolved. CDR1 and CDR2 (germline): MNHEY, SMNVEV (reference sequence). The V end lost 10 bases, the J end lost 4 bases, and 10 bases lay between the germline ends. This CDR3 region has 12 residues. In DNA form, the CDR3 reads TGTGCCACCTCCCGAGGCACCGGGGAGCTGTTTTTT. It encodes CATSRGTGELFF.

The chain is built from TRBV5-1 and TRBJ2-1; 14 positions agree with TRBD2. The CDR3 length is 15 residues. Germline trimming cut 4 bases from V and 8 bases from J; bases unmatched to any gene: 5. Germline loops: CDR1 SGHRS, CDR2 YFSETQ. The CDR3 sequence is CASSKGTSGSYEQFF. The CDR3 DNA follows: TGCGCCAGCAGCAAAGGGACTAGCGGGAGCTATGAGCAGTTCTTC.

The chain recombines TRBV4-2 with TRBJ2-7; maybe TRBD2 (6 bases). Germline loops: CDR1 LGHNA, CDR2 YNFKEQ. V was pared by 1 base and J by 0 bases, with 16 bases between. CDR3 size: 17 residues. The CDR3 DNA follows: TGTGCCAGCAGCCAAGCCTTGGGGACGACTAGCTCCTACGAGCAGTACTTC. Residues: CASSQALGTTSSYEQYF.

The rearrangement links TRBV5-6 to TRBJ2-2, with D possibly TRBD2 on 5 matching bases. This CDR3 has 13 amino acids. Looked up from germline, CDR1 is SGHDT and CDR2 is YYEEEE. V lost 2 bases to trimming and J lost 5 bases, with 7 bases between them. CDR3 DNA sequence: TGTGCCAGCAGCTTAGGGAGTACCGGGGAGCTGTTTTTT. This sequence encodes CASSLGSTGELFF.

This rearrangement joins TRBV6-5 to TRBJ2-4, with 13 bases that match TRBD2. The V gene's germline CDR1 is MNHEY and CDR2 SVGAGI. The CDR3 runs 15 residues. Losses at the gene ends were 5 bases for V and 8 bases for J; bases not matched to a gene: 6. The DNA of the CDR3 is TGTGCCAGCAGTCAGACTAGCGGGGGGTCGGACATTCAGTACTTC. This translates into CASSQTSGGSDIQYF.

J is TRBJ2-4 and V is TRBV5-6, with 9 bases matching TRBD1. CDR1 and CDR2 from the germline V gene are SGHDT and YYEEEE. This CDR3 has 14 residues. Trimming at V came to 4 bases and at J to 7 bases, leaving 6 bases not matched to a gene. The CDR3 protein is CASSAGTGKNIQYF. CDR3 DNA: TGTGCCAGCAGCGCCGGGACAGGGAAGAACATTCAGTACTTC. The full variable domain, in which reference TRBV5-6 and TRBJ2-4 provide the parts outside the CDR3, is DAGVTQSPTHLIKTRGQQVTLRCSPKSGHDTVSWYQQALGQGPQFIFQYYEEEERQRGNFPDRFSGHQFPNYSSELNVNALLLGDSALYLCASSAGTGKNIQYFGAGTRLSVL.

The table lists this clone with a few counts. The chain recombines TRBV7-8 with TRBJ2-5, with TRBD2 matching over 9 bases. Germline V gives CDR1 SGHVS, CDR2 FQNEAQ. There are 15 residues in the CDR3. V shed 5 bases, J shed 1 base, and the junction held 5 bases outside the gene matches. For the CDR3, the DNA is TGTGCCAGCAGCCCCCCACTAGCGGGCCAAGAGACCCAGTACTTC. Translated, it gives CASSPPLAGQETQYF.

This clone turned up a few times. Other DNA sequences from this sample encode an identical CDR3 as well. This chain uses TRBV10-1 with TRBJ2-1; 8 bases are a match to TRBD2. Germline V gene lookup returns CDR1 WNHNN and CDR2 SYGVQD (reference sequence). With V trimmed by 9 bases and J by 1 base, 5 bases remained unmatched. This CDR3 is built from 14 residues. In nucleotides, the CDR3 is TGCGCCAGTAGTTCGGGGGGGTCCTACAATGAGCAGTTCTTC. This gives the protein CASSSGGSYNEQFF.

This clone was observed a few times. The chain uses TRBV18 and TRBJ2-2, with TRBD1 identical over 9 bases. The germline V gene encodes CDR1 KGHSH and CDR2 LQKENI. After removal of 11 bases from V and 5 bases from J, the junction contained 12 bases not matched to a gene. There are 15 residues in the CDR3. CDR3 amino acids: CAGRTGTGSTGELFF. The DNA for the CDR3 is TGTGCCGGCCGGACCGGGACAGGGTCAACCGGGGAGCTGTTTTTT.

This clone was seen only a few times. The chain is built from TRBV27 and TRBJ1-2, with TRBD1 identical over 7 bases. Germline CDR1 reads MNHEY; CDR2 reads SMNVEV (reference sequence). J gave up 8 bases and V 6 bases, and 9 bases lay outside the gene matches. CDR3 size: 13 residues. The CDR3 nucleotides read TGTGCCAGCAGACGAGACAGGGCTTTGGGCTACACCTTC. As protein: CASRRDRALGYTF.

V and J are TRBV7-9 and TRBJ2-1; D unresolved. V gave up 1 base and J gave up 3 bases, with 7 bases separating them. The CDR3 totals 14 residues. The V gene's germline CDR1 is SEHNR and CDR2 FQNEAQ (reference sequence). The CDR3 protein is CASSLGPGYNEQFF. The DNA for the CDR3 is TGTGCCAGCAGCTTAGGCCCCGGCTACAATGAGCAGTTCTTC.

The rearrangement uses TRBV25-1 and TRBJ2-5, with a possible D match to TRBD1 (5 bases). The J call is in doubt because the DNA end fits TRBJ2-7 better. Germline V CDR1 and CDR2: MGHDK, SYGVNS. The CDR3 has 13 amino acids. CDR3 residues: CASIQETPYEQYF. CDR3 bases: TGTGCCAGCATACAGGAGACGCCCTACGAGCAGTACTTC.

The V gene is TRBV7-9, the J gene TRBJ2-7; no clear D. V shed 5 bases and J shed 3 bases, with 8 bases lying between them. The CDR3 is made up of 12 amino acids. The V gene's germline CDR1 is SEHNR and CDR2 FQNEAQ (reference sequence). The CDR3 DNA reads as TGTGCCAGCAGCCACAGTCACTACGAGCAGTACTTC. This encodes CASSHSHYEQYF.

This clone was observed a few times. The chain links TRBV6-5 to TRBJ1-2; TRBD1 is a possible D gene (5 bases). The germline V gene has CDR1 MNHEY and CDR2 SVGAGI. CDR3 length equals 13 residues. The V and J ends lost 6 bases and 8 bases respectively, with 16 bases between them. Written as DNA, the CDR3 is TGTGCCAGCAGAGGAGGGACCGCTTGGGGCTACACCTTC. Protein product: CASRGGTAWGYTF.

The chain recombines TRBV4-2 with TRBJ1-4, with TRBD1 identical over 10 bases. Trimming took 4 bases from V and 12 from J; bases not matched to a gene: 14. Germline V gene data show CDR1 as LGHNA and CDR2 as YNFKEQ. The CDR3 is made up of 16 amino acids. The CDR3 spells CASSLKERGQGDELFF. The CDR3 region has the DNA TGTGCCAGCAGCCTAAAAGAACGAGGACAGGGGGATGAACTGTTTTTT.

This sequence joins TRBV6-1 and TRBJ2-1; 9 bases are shared with TRBD2. This CDR3 has 15 residues. Unmatched junction bases numbered 5, after V lost 0 bases and J lost 8 bases. Per germline, CDR1 MNHNS and CDR2 SASEGT. The CDR3 DNA follows: TGTGCCAGCAGTGAAGCTAGCGGGAGAGCTGATGAGCAGTTCTTC. Translating it yields CASSEASGRADEQFF.

The chain couples TRBV25-1 to TRBJ1-4; weak D call: TRBD1 (5 bases). The CDR3 sequence is 14 residues long. CDR1 is MGHDK, CDR2 SYGVNS, per germline. The V and J ends lost 2 bases and 8 bases respectively, with 12 bases between them. Here the CDR3 reads CASSETGLGEKLFF. The CDR3 DNA reads as TGTGCCAGCAGTGAAACGGGACTTGGGGAAAAACTGTTTTTT.

This chain links TRBV11-2 with TRBJ1-4, with D tentatively TRBD1 (6 bases). Germline V gene sequence: CDR1 SGHAT, CDR2 FQNNGV. The CDR3 contains 16 residues. Trimming stripped 5 bases from V and 7 bases from J, with 20 bases between. As DNA, the CDR3 is TGTGCCAGCAGCCCTCTCTGGGGGCGAGGGGCTGAAAAACTGTTTTTT. Translated, it gives CASSPLWGRGAEKLFF. Filled out from reference TRBV11-2 and TRBJ1-4, the complete variable domain reads EAGVAQSPRYKIIEKRQSVAFWCNPISGHATLYWYQQILGQGPKLLIQFQNNGVVDDSQLPKDRFSAERLKGVDSTLKIQPAKLEDSAVYLCASSPLWGRGAEKLFFGSGTQLSVL.

This clone was observed a few times. The chain joins TRBV11-2 to TRBJ1-1; possibly TRBD1 for D (5 bases). The V gene lost 1 base and the J gene lost 2 bases, with 11 bases spanning the gap. CDR1 is SGHAT and CDR2 is FQNNGV in the germline V gene. The CDR3 loop spans 15 amino acids. The CDR3 loop reads CASSLVSGINTEAFF. CDR3 coding DNA: TGTGCCAGCAGCTTAGTCTCAGGGATCAACACTGAAGCTTTCTTT.